These 21 T cell receptor beta chains were all obtained from the same sample, sequenced in a study of spatial heterogeneity in lung cancer. TCRdb ran MiXCR on the 5' RACE reads and lists one entry per CDR3 protein. The data hold 6,000 to 7,500 distinct CDR3 sequences, with 6% to 7% observed a single time. Time point denoted: sample taken at primary tumor resection. This sample comprised PBMCs, obtained at surgery. These receptors came from a male donor with early-stage non-small cell lung cancer.

This chain links TRBV7-9 with TRBJ1-2; unclear D gene. Trimming took 0 bases from V and 4 from J, leaving 0 bases between them. This CDR3 region has 11 residues. The germline V gene has CDR1 SEHNR and CDR2 FQNEAQ (reference sequence). The CDR3 region is CASSLAYGYTF. CDR3 in DNA: TGTGCCAGCAGCTTAGCCTATGGCTACACCTTC. The whole variable domain, remainder taken from reference TRBV7-9 and TRBJ1-2, is DTGVSQNPRHKITKRGQNVTFRCDPISEHNRLYWYRQTLGQGPEFLTYFQNEAQLEKSRLLSDRFSAERPKGSFSTLEIQRTEQGDSAMYLCASSLAYGYTFGSGTRLTVV.

This clonotype was seen at least ten times. The V call is TRBV7-9, the J call TRBJ2-1; 13 positions agree with TRBD2. With V trimmed by 8 bases and J by 13 bases, 14 bases remained unmatched. This CDR3 has 15 amino acids. CDR1 is SEHNR, CDR2 FQNEAQ, per germline (reference sequence). As DNA, the CDR3 is TGTGCCAGCCAAGCCAGGACTAGCGGGAGCATGCCCCAGTTCTTC. The encoded protein is CASQARTSGSMPQFF.

This clonotype was detected only once. V and J are TRBV7-2 and TRBJ2-3; 13 bases are a match to TRBD2. Trimming cost V 5 bases and J 2 bases; bases outside gene matches: 10. Germline loops: CDR1 SGHTA, CDR2 FQGNSA. This CDR3 has 18 residues. The CDR3 reads CASSPDKGLAGYTDTQYF. The CDR3 DNA sequence: TGTGCCAGCAGCCCCGATAAGGGACTAGCGGGATACACAGATACGCAGTATTTT.

This clonotype has at least ten counts. The chain carries TRBV9 and TRBJ2-3; 7 nucleotides align to TRBD2. V gave up 0 bases and J gave up 5 bases; unmatched junction bases: 12. CDR1 and CDR2 from the germline V gene are SGDLS and YYNGEE. This CDR3 spans 17 amino acids. The CDR3: CASSVAPSGTGVDTQYF. The CDR3 coding sequence is TGTGCCAGCAGCGTAGCACCTAGCGGTACCGGGGTAGATACGCAGTATTTT.

This clonotype was recorded many times. The rearrangement joins TRBV7-6 to TRBJ2-7; 7 nucleotides agree with TRBD1. The V gene end was trimmed by 2 bases and the J gene end by 1 base; junction bases not matched to a gene: 2. CDR3 length: 14 amino acids. Germline V CDR1 and CDR2: SGHVS, FNYEAQ. The CDR3 is CASSLLTGSYEQYF. CDR3 DNA: TGTGCCAGCAGCTTATTGACAGGGTCCTACGAGCAGTACTTC.

This clonotype showed up many times. The chain has TRBV7-9 and TRBJ2-7; 10 bases fit TRBD2. The CDR3 totals 15 residues. After removal of 5 bases from V and 3 bases from J, the junction contained 7 bases not matched to a gene. CDR1 is SEHNR, CDR2 FQNEAQ, per germline (reference sequence). The CDR3 DNA reads as TGTGCCAGCAGCGTAGGTGGACTAGCGGTCTACGAGCAGTACTTC. Residues: CASSVGGLAVYEQYF.

The sample holds many counts of this clonotype. The chain carries TRBV12-3 or TRBV12-4 and TRBJ2-3; 8 nucleotides match TRBD1. V was clipped by 3 bases and J by 0 bases; unmatched bases: 2. CDR3 length equals 15 residues. This CDR3 reads CASSLTGASTDTQYF. As DNA, the CDR3 is TGTGCCAGCAGTTTGACAGGGGCTAGCACAGATACGCAGTATTTT.

Turning to this clonotype: This may be a read error: a much more frequent sequence differs by one nucleotide. The V and J genes are TRBV29-1 and TRBJ2-3; D not resolved. Germline V gives CDR1 SQVTM, CDR2 ANQGSEA. V was shortened by 4 bases and J by 0 bases, with 11 bases between the two germline ends. The CDR3 length is 14 residues. The CDR3 spells CSVVVRRSTDTQYF. The CDR3 region has the DNA TGCAGCGTTGTGGTCAGGAGAAGCACAGATACGCAGTATTTT.

The chain couples TRBV10-2 to TRBJ1-3; unclear D gene. CDR3 size: 16 residues. Trimming removed 5 bases at V and 0 bases at J, with 14 bases between. The germline V gene has CDR1 WSHSY and CDR2 SAAADI. Here the CDR3 reads CASSLSPPSSGNTIYF. The CDR3 DNA sequence: TGCGCCAGCAGTCTCAGCCCACCTTCCTCTGGAAACACCATATATTTT.

The chain uses TRBV4-1 and TRBJ1-6; no reliable D call. Germline CDR1 and CDR2: MGHRA and YSYEKL. V lost 4 bases and J lost 7, with 5 bases in between. There are 12 residues in the CDR3. DNA for the CDR3: TGCGCCAGCAGCCTAGTAAATTCACCCCTCCACTTT. This translates into CASSLVNSPLHF.

This clonotype was counted at least ten times. The chain is built from TRBV6-2 or TRBV6-3 and TRBJ2-5; TRBD2 matches at 10 bases. V lost 4 bases, J lost 6 bases, and 5 bases stayed unmatched. This CDR3 comprises 14 residues. Germline values: CDR1 MNHEY, CDR2 SVGEGT. CDR3 bases: TGTGCCAGCAGTTCAAGCGGGGGGGCCCAGACCCAGTACTTC. Translation: CASSSSGGAQTQYF.

This clonotype appeared many times. The J gene is TRBJ2-2, the V gene TRBV3-1; D not resolved. The CDR3 totals 16 residues. Per the germline V gene, CDR1 is LGHDT and CDR2 is YNNKEL (reference sequence). The germline V and J ends were trimmed by 1 base and 6 bases, with 15 bases remaining between them. As DNA, the CDR3 is TGTGCCAGCAGCCAAGCCCTGGACCCCCTGGCCGGGGAGCTGTTTTTT. Protein sequence: CASSQALDPLAGELFF.

The sample holds many counts of this clonotype. The V gene is TRBV3-1, the J gene TRBJ1-2; D not resolved. The germline gives CDR1 LGHDT, CDR2 YNNKEL (reference sequence). The CDR3 is 15 residues long. V lost 2 bases and J lost 0, with 10 bases in between. The CDR3 nucleotides are TGTGCCAGCAGCCAATTGAGTCTGGCTAACTATGGCTACACCTTC. Translated, it gives CASSQLSLANYGYTF.

This clonotype was counted ten times or more. V and J are TRBV7-6 and TRBJ1-4; D might be TRBD1 (5 bases). CDR1 SGHVS and CDR2 FNYEAQ come from the germline V gene. This CDR3 is built from 13 residues. DNA for the CDR3: TGTGCGGCGAGGGACCCAACGGATGAAAAACTGTTTTTT. Translation: CAARDPTDEKLFF.

This clonotype was recorded many times. CDR3 amino acids: CASSPYRGLGGGYTF. In DNA, the CDR3 is TGTGCCAGCAGCCCCTACAGGGGGCTCGGTGGAGGCTACACCTTC. The rearrangement uses TRBV7-2 and TRBJ1-2, with 9 bases aligning to TRBD1. V lost 5 bases, J lost 8 bases, and 12 bases stayed unmatched. Germline loops: CDR1 SGHTA, CDR2 FQGNSA. The CDR3 loop spans 15 amino acids.

In its sample, this clonotype was seen many times. J is TRBJ2-7 and V is TRBV14, with 7 bases aligning to TRBD1. The CDR3 has 17 residues. J was trimmed by 2 bases and V by 10 bases; bases with no gene match: 20. Germline-derived CDR1 and CDR2 are SGHDN and FVKESK. The CDR3 DNA sequence: TGTGCCACCACCCGCCCCAGGACAGGCCTCCTAACCTACGAGCAGTACGTC. This gives the protein CATTRPRTGLLTYEQYV.

This rearrangement joins TRBV28 to TRBJ2-1; 8 bases agree with TRBD2. V lost 3 bases to trimming and J lost 2 bases; unmatched junction nucleotides: 6. Germline CDR1 and CDR2: MDHEN and SYDVKM. The CDR3 consists of 16 residues. The CDR3 DNA follows: TGTGCCAGCAGTTTGTATAGCGGGGCGACCTACAATGAGCAGTTCTTC. This translates into CASSLYSGATYNEQFF.

This clonotype came up many times. The J gene is TRBJ2-1, the V gene TRBV5-1, with D perhaps TRBD1 or TRBD2 (6 bases each). V was clipped by 1 base and J by 8 bases, with 16 bases between them. This CDR3 spans 15 amino acids. CDR1 and CDR2 (germline): SGHRS, YFSETQ. This CDR3 reads CASSLWPGGKDEQFF. CDR3 nucleotide sequence: TGCGCCAGCAGCTTGTGGCCCGGGGGCAAGGATGAGCAGTTCTTC. Combining the CDR3 with reference TRBV5-1 and TRBJ2-1 gives the whole variable domain KAGVTQTPRYLIKTRGQQVTLSCSPISGHRSVSWYQQTPGQGLQFLFEYFSETQRNKGNFPGRFSGRQFSNSRSEMNVSTLELGDSALYLCASSLWPGGKDEQFFGPGTRLTVL.

This clonotype was found many times. This chain links TRBV5-1 with TRBJ2-7, with TRBD1 matching over 7 bases. The germline V gene encodes CDR1 SGHRS and CDR2 YFSETQ. Germline trimming cut 3 bases from V and 9 bases from J; bases unmatched to any gene: 3. This CDR3 has 11 residues. CDR3 amino acids: CASSSTGVQYV. The DNA for the CDR3 is TGCGCCAGCAGCTCTACAGGGGTGCAGTACGTC.

This clonotype came up many times. CDR3 coding DNA: TGTGCCAGCAGCCCCAGCCCCGAGACTAGCGGGGGGGCTACGTATGAGCAGTTCTTC. Protein sequence: CASSPSPETSGGATYEQFF. The chain has TRBV13 and TRBJ2-1; the match to TRBD2 covers 14 bases. V lost 5 bases, J lost 8 bases, and 17 bases stayed unmatched. CDR1 and CDR2 (germline): PRHDT, FYEKMQ (reference sequence). This CDR3 is built from 19 residues.

The J gene is TRBJ2-2, the V gene TRBV12-3 or TRBV12-4; D is undetermined. V lost 2 bases to trimming and J lost 4 bases, with 11 bases between them. CDR3 length: 15 residues. The CDR3 DNA is TGTGCCAGCAGTTTATTGGCCATGGGCACCGGGGAGCTGTTTTTT. Translating gives CASSLLAMGTGELFF.